This T cell receptor beta chain was recovered during a study of T cell responses to AZD1222 COVID-19 vaccine. Study in general: Both about-4-week and about-12-week second-dose recipients were combined.

TCRdb's copy holds only in-frame clones and misses some; the assay was immunoSEQ multiplex PCR. The sample has about 94,000 clones, approximately 90% seen once; the top ten hold roughly 14%. General observations from the study: White British ancestry dominated among donors, who included more females, and clonal diversity was possibly underestimated. Spike-spanning, vaccine-associated CD4 TCRs were dominant at 160-218 and 743-854.

This clone qualifies as medium-sized. What it binds is not known. Germline V gene lookup returns CDR1 SGHNT and CDR2 YENEEA. After removal of 5 bases from V and 4 bases from J, the junction contained 2 bases not matched to a gene. There are 14 residues in the CDR3. The rearrangement joins TRBV11-3 to TRBJ2-1, with 10 bases that match TRBD1. This TCR derives from an adult in good health. The sequenced sample was peripheral blood, obtained on day 0 of AZD1222 vaccination. The CDR3 coding sequence is TGTGCCAGCAGCCGACAGGGGGCATACAATGAGCAGTTCTTC. Residues: CASSRQGAYNEQFF. The full variable domain, its missing parts supplied by reference TRBV11-3 and TRBJ2-1, is EAGVVQSPRYKIIEKKQPVAFWCNPISGHNTLYWYLQNLGQGPELLIRYENEEAVDDSQLPKDRFSAERLKGVDSTLKIQPAELGDSAVYLCASSRQGAYNEQFFGPGTRLTVL.